One sample yielded the 11 T cell receptor beta chains listed below, sequenced in a study of T-cell memory formation after mild COVID-19. TCRdb reprocessed the 5' RACE reads with MiXCR, giving one entry per CDR3 protein. The data contain approximately 450,000 distinct CDR3 sequences, 15% to 20% of them singletons. Specimen: PBMCs or a T cell subset sorted from them (not recorded which). The receptors shown here come from an adult woman who had mild COVID-19 (a few samples of this study predate the infection). Cell type and time point are not known.

This clonotype was recorded a few times. The chain carries TRBV12-3 or TRBV12-4 and TRBJ2-4; the D is unclear. V was trimmed by 2 bases and J by 7 bases, leaving 0 bases between them. There are 10 residues in the CDR3. CDR3 sequence reads: CASSLNIQYF. In DNA, the CDR3 is TGTGCCAGCAGTTTAAACATTCAGTACTTC.

V gene TRBV6-1 combines with J gene TRBJ2-3; perhaps TRBD1 as D (7 bases). Germline V gene lookup returns CDR1 MNHNS and CDR2 SASEGT. Trimming cost V 5 bases and J 4 bases, with 25 bases left between them. The CDR3 runs to 18 residues. CDR3 sequence: CASSSGRGATSRADTQYF. CDR3 DNA sequence: TGTGCCAGCAGTTCTGGCAGGGGGGCTACTTCGCGTGCAGATACGCAGTATTTT.

This chain uses TRBV6-2 or TRBV6-3 with TRBJ2-1; D uncertain. Germline V gene lookup returns CDR1 MNHEY and CDR2 SVGEGT. The V and J ends lost 11 bases and 5 bases respectively, with 16 bases between them. CDR3 length: 13 residues. The CDR3 bases are TGTGCCTCCAGTTACCTCCCCAACAATGAGCAGTTCTTC. This encodes CASSYLPNNEQFF.

This clonotype was counted a few times. The chain couples TRBV6-1 to TRBJ1-5; 9 bases line up with TRBD1. The CDR3 runs to 17 residues. Germline V lookup: CDR1 MNHNS, CDR2 SASEGT. V lost 6 bases and J lost 0; bases outside the gene matches: 9. The CDR3 sequence: CASRPGQGVGSNQPQHF. DNA of the CDR3: TGTGCCAGCAGACCGGGACAGGGAGTGGGTAGCAATCAGCCCCAGCATTTT.

The rearrangement links TRBV4-1 to TRBJ2-1; 10 positions agree with TRBD1. The germline gives CDR1 MGHRA, CDR2 YSYEKL. This CDR3 has 14 amino acids. Trimming cost V 4 bases and J 9 bases; bases outside gene matches: 6. The CDR3: CASSLYWDRGEQFF. In DNA, the CDR3 is TGCGCCAGCAGCCTCTATTGGGACAGGGGTGAGCAGTTCTTC.

The chain employs TRBV7-9 and TRBJ1-2, with a possible D match to TRBD1 (6 bases). With 4 bases removed from V and 3 bases from J, the gap between germline ends came to 12 bases. The CDR3 loop spans 14 amino acids. CDR1 and CDR2 from the germline V gene are SEHNR and FQNEAQ (reference sequence). CDR3 amino acids: CASSSTGSDYGYTF. The CDR3 bases are TGTGCCAGCAGCTCAACAGGGTCAGACTATGGCTACACCTTC.

This clonotype occurred a few times. V usage is TRBV4-1 and J usage is TRBJ1-2; D is ambiguous. This CDR3 spans 16 amino acids. Germline loops: CDR1 MGHRA, CDR2 YSYEKL. V was shortened by 3 bases and J by 2 bases, with 16 bases between the two germline ends. The CDR3 region has the DNA TGCGCCAGCAGCCAGGTCATCCGGCAGGTGAACTATGGCTACACCTTC. Its translation: CASSQVIRQVNYGYTF.

This clonotype was seen a few times. J is TRBJ2-1 and V is TRBV27; D is uncertain. V was cut by 2 bases and J by 7 bases, with 12 bases left in between. Germline CDR1 is MNHEY and CDR2 is SMNVEV (reference sequence). This CDR3 has 14 residues. The CDR3 DNA follows: TGTGCCAGCAGTTTAGGCCGTGGCAGTAATGAGCAGTTCTTC. It specifies CASSLGRGSNEQFF.

This chain connects TRBV7-2 to TRBJ1-1, with D uncertain. Deletions cut 4 bases from V and 3 bases from J, with 12 bases between. There are 14 residues in the CDR3. Germline lookup yields CDR1 SGHTA and CDR2 FQGNSA. CDR3 DNA sequence: TGTGCCAGCAGCTCATCCCGGGGAGACACTGAAGCTTTCTTT. It specifies CASSSSRGDTEAFF.

The rearrangement uses TRBV7-2 and TRBJ2-5, with D uncertain. Germline V CDR1 and CDR2: SGHTA, FQGNSA. Trimming took off 4 bases at V and 4 bases at J, with 10 bases between the two ends. The CDR3 has 13 residues. In DNA form, the CDR3 reads TGTGCCAGCAGCTCTCAGCCCGGAGAGACCCAGTACTTC. It codes for CASSSQPGETQYF.

This clonotype was observed a few times. This rearrangement joins TRBV29-1 to TRBJ1-2, with TRBD1 as a possible D gene (5 bases). CDR1 SQVTM and CDR2 ANQGSEA come from the germline V gene. This CDR3 contains 13 residues. V lost 1 base to trimming and J lost 3 bases, with 9 bases between them. The DNA for the CDR3 is TGCAGCGTTGAAGTGGGCAGGGACTATGGCTACACCTTC. It is translated as CSVEVGRDYGYTF. The complete variable domain, with remaining parts taken from reference TRBV29-1 and TRBJ1-2, reads SAVISQKPSRDICQRGTSLTIQCQVDSQVTMMFWYRQQPGQSLTLIATANQGSEATYESGFVIDKFPISRPNLTFSTLTVSNMSPEDSSIYLCSVEVGRDYGYTFGSGTRLTVV.